This T cell receptor beta chain was observed in a study of T cells in tuberculosis. Cells were sorted from thawed PBMC rested overnight and stained with GMM-loaded CD1B tetramer, viability dye and anti-CD3. The lipid loaded on the CD1B tetramers was C32 glucose monomycolate from Rhodococcus equi. This CDR3 is built from 15 residues. Germline V gene lookup returns CDR1 MGHDK and CDR2 SYGVNS. With 2 bases removed from V and 1 base from J, the gap between germline ends came to 11 bases. Sequenced by immunoSEQ multiplex PCR; TCRdb stores in-frame clones only, minus some. The data show 70,000 to 95,000 clones, approximately 91% seen once.

The sequence came from an adult woman with latent tuberculosis. V and J are TRBV25-1 and TRBJ1-1; no firm D call. Sample: CD1b-GMM tetramer-negative cells sorted from PBMCs. CDR3 sequence (DNA): TGTGCCAGCAGTGAAGGGAGGTTGGGGAACACTGAAGCTTTCTTT. Translated, it gives CASSEGRLGNTEAFF.